The 28 T cell receptor beta chains below all came from one sample that was sequenced in a study of OX40 agonist ivuxolimab in advanced cancers. Library creation used the immunoSEQ multiplex PCR assay. Sourced from immuneACCESS, this table was stored by TCRdb with only in-frame sequences that have V and J called. A share of the clones is absent; for the studies checked, an unresolved V gene accounts for under half, and the remainder has no known explanation. Recorded for this sample are roughly 60,000 clones; approximately 81% of them occurred a single time. The ten largest clones take up roughly 4.5% of the sample. The starting material was CD4+ or CD8+ T cells sorted from blood, obtained in a trial of the OX40 agonist ivuxolimab. All receptors derive from an adult with an advanced solid tumor such as melanoma, head and neck, liver or kidney cancer.

The chain uses TRBV5-1 and TRBJ1-3; D is unresolved. V lost 4 bases and J lost 3, with 17 bases in between. Germline loops: CDR1 SGHRS, CDR2 YFSETQ. CDR3 length: 16 residues. This CDR3 is CASSPSAGEVGNTIYF. The CDR3 bases are TGCGCCAGCAGCCCTAGCGCCGGGGAAGTTGGAAACACCATATATTTT. Full variable domain (remainder filled in from reference TRBV5-1 and TRBJ1-3): KAGVTQTPRYLIKTRGQQVTLSCSPISGHRSVSWYQQTPGQGLQFLFEYFSETQRNKGNFPGRFSGRQFSNSRSEMNVSTLELGDSALYLCASSPSAGEVGNTIYFGEGSWLTVV.

The chain carries TRBV27 and TRBJ2-7; 9 positions match TRBD2. After removal of 2 bases from V and 0 bases from J, the junction contained 8 bases not matched to a gene. The CDR3 runs to 17 residues. CDR1 and CDR2 (germline): MNHEY, SMNVEV (reference sequence). The CDR3 spells CASSLVASGAFSYEQYF. In DNA, the CDR3 is TGTGCCAGCAGTTTAGTCGCTAGCGGGGCCTTCTCCTACGAGCAGTACTTC.

The chain joins TRBV9 to TRBJ2-7, with D unresolved. CDR1 and CDR2 (germline): SGDLS, YYNGEE. Trimming shortened V by 2 bases and J by 4 bases, and 16 bases separated the two germline ends. The CDR3 contains 15 residues. The CDR3 nucleotides read TGTGCCAGCAGCGTTGGCCCAGGTTTCCTTTACGAGCAGTACTTC. As protein: CASSVGPGFLYEQYF.

The chain links TRBV15 to TRBJ2-5, with D unresolved. Trimming left V 0 bases short and J 1 base short, with 6 bases between. The germline V gene encodes CDR1 LNHNV and CDR2 YYDKDF (reference sequence). This CDR3 is built from 14 residues. In DNA, the CDR3 is TGTGCCACCAGCAGAGATACAATCCAAGAGACCCAGTACTTC. Protein: CATSRDTIQETQYF.

CDR3 residues: CASTLDRPTNFDTQYF. The CDR3 nucleotides are TGTGCCAGCACCCTCGACAGACCCACTAATTTTGATACGCAGTATTTT. The chain uses TRBV11-2 and TRBJ2-3; the D gene is possibly TRBD1 (5 bases). V dropped 7 bases and J dropped 6 bases, with 23 bases sitting between them. Germline loops: CDR1 SGHAT, CDR2 FQNNGV. The CDR3 spans 16 residues.

J is TRBJ2-3 and V is TRBV29-1; D might be TRBD1 or TRBD2, each matching 8 bases. The germline CDR1 and CDR2 sequences are SQVTM and ANQGSEA. This CDR3 has 18 amino acids. Trimming cost V 3 bases and J 1 base, with 23 bases left between them. The CDR3 sequence is CSVEVRGLGGRRTDTQYF. CDR3 in DNA: TGCAGCGTTGAGGTCAGGGGGCTGGGCGGGAGGCGCACAGATACGCAGTATTTT.

The rearrangement joins TRBV15 to TRBJ2-7; 8 positions agree with TRBD2. V was pared by 4 bases and J by 3 bases, with 8 bases of the junction left unmatched. Germline assignment: CDR1 LNHNV and CDR2 YYDKDF (reference sequence). The CDR3 consists of 15 residues. CDR3 residues: CATSTRRSGSYEQYF. The CDR3 nucleotides are TGTGCCACCAGCACCCGGCGGAGCGGGAGCTACGAGCAGTACTTC. Full variable domain (outside the CDR3, taken from reference TRBV15 and TRBJ2-7): DAMVIQNPRYQVTQFGKPVTLSCSQTLNHNVMYWYQQKSSQAPKLLFHYYDKDFNNEADTPDNFQSRRPNTSFCFLDIRSPGLGDTAMYLCATSTRRSGSYEQYFGPGTRLTVT.

The CDR3, as DNA: TGTGCCAGCAGTCCCTGGGGCCTTGGGACCTACGAGCAGTACTTC. Translating gives CASSPWGLGTYEQYF. The V gene is TRBV28, the J gene TRBJ2-7; D is perhaps TRBD1 (5 bases). Trimming stripped 5 bases from V and 2 bases from J, with 16 bases between. The CDR3 length is 15 residues. Germline V CDR1 and CDR2: MDHEN, SYDVKM.

The chain has TRBV28 and TRBJ1-4, with a weak D call TRBD1 (5 bases). This CDR3 contains 13 residues. Germline V gene lookup returns CDR1 MDHEN and CDR2 SYDVKM. V was shortened by 10 bases and J by 6 bases, with 15 bases between the two germline ends. CDR3 DNA: TGTGCCACGAAGGAAGGGGTTCATGAAAAACTGTTTTTT. It specifies CATKEGVHEKLFF.

The rearrangement links TRBV6-1 to TRBJ2-3; 10 nucleotides align to TRBD1. The germline gives CDR1 MNHNS, CDR2 SASEGT. V was clipped by 6 bases and J by 6 bases; unmatched bases: 6. This CDR3 spans 14 amino acids. The DNA of the CDR3 is TGTGCCAGCAGGGGGACAGGGGTTCCGGATACGCAGTATTTT. It specifies CASRGTGVPDTQYF.

This clone was observed a handful of times. This chain links TRBV4-1 with TRBJ2-3; no firm D call. Trimming left V 0 bases short and J 3 bases short, with 13 bases between. The CDR3 loop spans 16 amino acids. CDR1 is MGHRA, CDR2 YSYEKL, per germline. This CDR3 reads CASSQDGYPETDTQYF. The CDR3 DNA reads as TGCGCCAGCAGCCAAGATGGGTACCCGGAGACAGATACGCAGTATTTT.

The chain has TRBV30 and TRBJ2-3; a weak D match, TRBD2 (6 bases). Trimming removed 4 bases from V and 4 bases from J, with 15 bases in between. This CDR3 comprises 14 residues. Per germline, CDR1 GTSNPN and CDR2 SVGIG (reference sequence). The CDR3 reads CAWMGGPRADTQYF. The CDR3 nucleotides read TGTGCCTGGATGGGGGGTCCGCGGGCAGATACGCAGTATTTT.

The CDR3 here is CASSFTNTDTQYF. The CDR3 region has the DNA TGTGCCAGCAGCTTTACTAACACAGATACGCAGTATTTT. V gene TRBV5-4 combines with J gene TRBJ2-3, with D uncertain. Deletions cut 2 bases from V and 2 bases from J, with 6 bases between. The V gene's germline CDR1 is SGHNT and CDR2 YYREEE (reference sequence). The CDR3 spans 13 residues.

The gene calls are TRBV21-1 and TRBJ2-1; the table's D call of TRBD1 was not tested on the DNA. TRBV21-1 has pseudogene status. The CDR3 is 13 amino acids. CDR3 sequence (DNA): TGTGCCAGCAGCACTTCAGGGGGACTTGAGCAGTTCTTC. Translating gives CASSTSGGLEQFF.

V and J are TRBV28 and TRBJ1-2; D remains ambiguous. V lost 6 bases and J 0 bases, leaving 26 bases between the germline ends. This CDR3 comprises 19 residues. Germline V gives CDR1 MDHEN, CDR2 SYDVKM. CDR3 loop: CASSSSSGLRRASNYGYTF. In DNA, the CDR3 is TGTGCCAGCAGCTCAAGCTCCGGGCTTAGGCGAGCCTCTAACTATGGCTACACCTTC.

V usage is TRBV9 and J usage is TRBJ1-2; no clear D. Germline V gives CDR1 SGDLS, CDR2 YYNGEE. The CDR3 has 13 amino acids. The ends were cut back, 3 bases at V and 4 bases at J, with 10 bases in the middle. CDR3 protein: CASSERGFYGYTF. CDR3 nucleotides: TGTGCCAGCAGCGAGAGAGGATTCTATGGCTACACCTTC.

This sequence joins TRBV7-9 and TRBJ2-7; weak D call: TRBD2 (6 bases). Germline lookup yields CDR1 SEHNR and CDR2 FQNEAQ (reference sequence). Trimming cost V 6 bases and J 7 bases, with 25 bases left between them. The CDR3 length is 16 residues. The CDR3 loop reads CASSWAVSGLPREQYF. CDR3 sequence (DNA): TGTGCCAGCAGTTGGGCAGTTAGCGGTCTCCCCCGGGAGCAGTACTTC.

This chain connects TRBV4-3 to TRBJ1-4; unclear D gene. Deletions cut 1 base from V and 6 bases from J, with 12 bases between. The CDR3 is 15 residues long. Germline lookup yields CDR1 LGHNA and CDR2 YSLEER. CDR3 protein: CASSQVTGNDEKLFF. The CDR3 DNA sequence: TGCGCCAGCAGCCAAGTCACGGGAAATGATGAAAAACTGTTTTTT.

The chain's CDR3 is CASDRGNPDTQYF. CDR3 DNA: TGTGCCAGCGATCGCGGGAATCCAGATACGCAGTATTTT. The chain joins TRBV6-1 to TRBJ2-3; D is perhaps TRBD2 (6 bases). CDR1 is MNHNS, CDR2 SASEGT, per germline. Trimming stripped 8 bases from V and 4 bases from J, with 13 bases between. The CDR3 totals 13 residues.

This clone was seen once. J is TRBJ2-5 and V is TRBV28, with no clear D. Germline V gene data show CDR1 as MDHEN and CDR2 as SYDVKM. The CDR3 loop spans 13 amino acids. The V end lost 8 bases, the J end lost 5 bases, and 15 bases lay between the germline ends. CDR3 residues: CASLGTQIETQYF. The CDR3 DNA sequence: TGTGCCAGCCTAGGCACCCAAATCGAGACCCAGTACTTC.

The rearrangement joins TRBV7-6 to TRBJ2-3; D is possibly TRBD1 or TRBD2 (6 bases each). Trimming shortened V by 7 bases and J by 2 bases, and 13 bases separated the two germline ends. This CDR3 region has 14 residues. The germline gives CDR1 SGHVS, CDR2 FNYEAQ. The CDR3 sequence is CASIRGTFTDTQYF. The CDR3 coding sequence is TGTGCCAGCATTAGGGGGACTTTCACAGATACGCAGTATTTT. Using reference TRBV7-6 and TRBJ2-3 for the parts outside the CDR3, the full variable domain is GAGVSQSPRYKVTKRGQDVALRCDPISGHVSLYWYRQALGQGPEFLTYFNYEAQQDKSGLPNDRFSAERPEGSISTLTIQRTEQRDSAMYRCASIRGTFTDTQYFGPGTRLTVL.

V is TRBV7-2 and J is TRBJ1-6; D not certain. Trimming stripped 0 bases from V and 10 bases from J, with 4 bases between. This CDR3 region has 12 residues. Germline-derived CDR1 and CDR2 are SGHTA and FQGNSA. The CDR3 DNA reads TGTGCCAGCAGCTTAGCGCACTCACCCCTCCACTTT. Its protein is CASSLAHSPLHF.

V and J are TRBV27 and TRBJ2-7, with 10 bases fitting TRBD1. Germline CDR1 reads MNHEY; CDR2 reads SMNVEV (reference sequence). Trimming took 4 bases from V and 2 from J; bases not matched to a gene: 17. This CDR3 is 19 amino acids long. CDR3 DNA sequence: TGTGCCAGCAGTTCGCGACCCAGAGCCAGGGGGACAGGGGCCTACGAGCAGTACTTC. Encoded protein: CASSSRPRARGTGAYEQYF.

This chain uses TRBV2 with TRBJ2-1, with D tentatively TRBD2 (6 bases). The CDR3 is made up of 15 amino acids. V lost 4 bases and J lost 2, with 12 bases in between. Germline V lookup: CDR1 SNHLY, CDR2 FYNNEI. CDR3 sequence: CASSAFWGAYNEQFF. The DNA of the CDR3 is TGTGCCAGCAGTGCGTTTTGGGGGGCCTACAATGAGCAGTTCTTC.

This clone was detected a few times. V and J are TRBV5-6 and TRBJ2-2; TRBD1 matches at 9 bases. In germline, CDR1 is SGHDT, CDR2 YYEEEE. Trimming cost V 0 bases and J 6 bases; bases outside gene matches: 6. The CDR3 is made up of 16 amino acids. DNA for the CDR3: TGTGCCAGCAGCTTGGATTTTCGACAGGGGGCCGGGGAGCTGTTTTTT. Its protein product is CASSLDFRQGAGELFF.

The chain uses TRBV11-3 and TRBJ2-2; 10 bases align to TRBD2. The CDR3 runs 15 residues. CDR1 and CDR2 from the germline V gene are SGHNT and YENEEA. The V segment lost 4 bases and the J segment 7 bases; nucleotides outside the gene matches: 6. CDR3 bases: TGTGCCAGCAGCTCAGAAGCGGGAGGGGGCGGGGAGCTGTTTTTT. Residues: CASSSEAGGGGELFF.

The V and J genes are TRBV27 and TRBJ1-2; 8 bases agree with TRBD1. The V segment lost 4 bases and the J segment 3 bases; nucleotides outside the gene matches: 7. CDR1 is MNHEY and CDR2 is SMNVEV in the germline V gene (reference sequence). This CDR3 contains 15 residues. In DNA form, the CDR3 reads TGTGCCAGCAGTTCCCTGTCGACAGGGGACTATGGCTACACCTTC. Its protein product is CASSSLSTGDYGYTF.

This CDR3 is CASSDTGPSYEQYF. As DNA, the CDR3 is TGTGCCAGCAGTGACACAGGGCCTTCCTACGAGCAGTACTTC. This chain links TRBV2 with TRBJ2-7; D perhaps matches TRBD1 (6 bases). The V gene lost 3 bases and the J gene lost 1 base, with 10 bases spanning the gap. CDR3 size: 14 residues. Germline V lookup: CDR1 SNHLY, CDR2 FYNNEI.